Shown below are 32 T cell receptor beta chains from a single sample sequenced in a study of cytomegalovirus exposure and HLA in healthy donors. PCR was performed using 60 Vbeta and 13 Jbeta primers. Data came from immunoSEQ multiplex PCR; TCRdb stores just in-frame clones and leaves some out. In the table there are 170,000 or so clones, about 73% of which are singletons. Specimen: PBMCs. The origin of the receptors is a woman in her forties in good health and CMV-seronegative.

This clone occurred a few times. The chain carries TRBV19 and TRBJ2-3; 9 bases are a match to TRBD1. The CDR3 is 15 amino acids. CDR1 and CDR2 from the germline V gene are LNHDA and SQIVND (reference sequence). V shed 6 bases and J 0 bases; nucleotides not matched to a gene: 4. The CDR3 loop is CASSWTGASTDTQYF. CDR3 sequence (DNA): TGTGCCAGTAGCTGGACAGGGGCTAGCACAGATACGCAGTATTTT.

CDR3 sequence (DNA): TGTGCCAGCAGTTGGGGGGGATCCGGGGCCGAGCAGTACTTC. It yields the protein CASSWGGSGAEQYF. The V call is TRBV27, the J call TRBJ2-7; 7 positions agree with TRBD2. The CDR3 contains 14 residues. Trimming cost V 4 bases and J 6 bases; bases outside gene matches: 9. The germline V gene has CDR1 MNHEY and CDR2 SMNVEV (reference sequence).

The chain couples TRBV7-3 to TRBJ1-3; D is uncertain. This CDR3 has 18 amino acids. V lost 1 base and J lost 2, with 18 bases in between. Germline CDR1 reads SGHTA; CDR2 reads FQGTGA. The CDR3 protein is CASSLMLRETLPGNTIYF. Here the CDR3 DNA reads TGTGCCAGCAGCTTAATGCTCCGAGAAACTCTCCCTGGAAACACCATATATTTT.

The V gene is TRBV20-1, the J gene TRBJ1-1; D is unresolved. V lost 6 bases to trimming and J lost 2 bases, with 7 bases between them. Per germline, CDR1 DFQATT and CDR2 SNEGSKA (reference sequence). The CDR3 totals 11 residues. The CDR3, as DNA: TGCAGTGCCACTGATAACACTGAAGCTTTCTTT. It encodes CSATDNTEAFF.

This chain uses TRBV10-3 with TRBJ2-1, with D maybe TRBD1 (5 bases). This CDR3 spans 14 amino acids. The V gene lost 5 bases and the J gene lost 10 bases, with 18 bases spanning the gap. CDR1 and CDR2 (germline): ENHRY, SYGVKD. CDR3 protein: CAISQGFLPPEQFF. CDR3 DNA: TGTGCCATCAGTCAGGGTTTCCTGCCCCCGGAGCAGTTCTTC.

The chain uses TRBV19 and TRBJ1-1, with a weak D call TRBD1 (6 bases). Germline CDR1 is LNHDA and CDR2 is SQIVND (reference sequence). This CDR3 has 13 amino acids. V shed 6 bases and J shed 4 bases, with 12 bases lying between them. This CDR3 is CASSPGAGTEAFF. CDR3 sequence (DNA): TGTGCCAGTAGCCCAGGGGCGGGCACTGAAGCTTTCTTT.

The chain is built from TRBV2 and TRBJ2-5, with D perhaps matching TRBD2 (6 bases). This CDR3 spans 12 amino acids. Trimming removed 7 bases from V and 3 bases from J, with 9 bases in between. Germline CDR1 reads SNHLY; CDR2 reads FYNNEI. CDR3 protein: CASNLAEETQYF. As DNA, the CDR3 is TGTGCCAGCAATTTAGCGGAAGAGACCCAGTACTTC.

This clone was seen only a few times. The chain couples TRBV5-4 to TRBJ2-6, with TRBD2 matching 9 bases. V was clipped by 4 bases and J by 0 bases; unmatched bases: 8. The CDR3 is 18 residues long. Germline V gene sequence: CDR1 SGHNT, CDR2 YYREEE (reference sequence). The CDR3 loop reads CASSPSAGGSSGANVLTF. CDR3 DNA sequence: TGTGCCAGCAGCCCCTCAGCGGGGGGAAGCTCTGGGGCCAACGTCCTGACTTTC.

The chain couples TRBV5-3 to TRBJ2-4; 7 bases align to TRBD1. TRBV5-3 is an open reading frame whose function is uncertain. The trim removed 0 bases at V and 0 bases at J, leaving 9 bases unmatched. The CDR3 extends over 18 amino acids. CDR3: CARSLGTGTPLAKNIQYF. The CDR3 DNA reads TGTGCCAGAAGCTTGGGGACAGGAACGCCTTTAGCCAAAAACATTCAGTACTTC.

The rearrangement uses TRBV10-2 and TRBJ2-7; 8 bases fit TRBD2. The CDR3 spans 14 residues. With V trimmed by 8 bases and J by 0 bases, 6 bases remained unmatched. From germline, CDR1 is WSHSY and CDR2 SAAADI. In DNA form, the CDR3 reads TGCGCCAGCTACACCGGGACTAGCTCCTACGAGCAGTACTTC. Translation: CASYTGTSSYEQYF.

The chain links TRBV5-1 to TRBJ2-7; the match to TRBD1 covers 7 bases. The CDR3 loop spans 15 amino acids. CDR1 is SGHRS and CDR2 is YFSETQ in the germline V gene. With 4 bases clipped from V and 1 base from J, the junction kept 8 bases outside the gene matches. CDR3 residues: CASSPPTTGSYEQYF. The CDR3 coding sequence is TGCGCCAGCAGCCCCCCGACGACAGGGTCCTACGAGCAGTACTTC. The whole variable domain, remainder taken from reference TRBV5-1 and TRBJ2-7, is KAGVTQTPRYLIKTRGQQVTLSCSPISGHRSVSWYQQTPGQGLQFLFEYFSETQRNKGNFPGRFSGRQFSNSRSEMNVSTLELGDSALYLCASSPPTTGSYEQYFGPGTRLTVT.

This clone was seen only a few times. The rearrangement links TRBV14 to TRBJ1-1; TRBD1 agrees at 8 bases. Losses at the gene ends were 4 bases for V and 2 bases for J; bases not matched to a gene: 3. Per the germline V gene, CDR1 is SGHDN and CDR2 is FVKESK. This CDR3 has 14 amino acids. The CDR3 protein is CASSPGQGNTEAFF. As DNA, the CDR3 is TGTGCCAGCAGCCCCGGACAGGGTAACACTGAAGCTTTCTTT. The variable domain in full, completed from reference TRBV14 and TRBJ1-1, reads EAGVTQFPSHSVIEKGQTVTLRCDPISGHDNLYWYRRVMGKEIKFLLHFVKESKQDESGMPNNRFLAERTGGTYSTLKVQPAELEDSGVYFCASSPGQGNTEAFFGQGTRLTVV.

The chain employs TRBV29-1 and TRBJ1-1, with 12 bases matching TRBD1. CDR1 is SQVTM and CDR2 is ANQGSEA in the germline V gene. V shed 6 bases, J shed 5 bases, and the junction held 7 bases outside the gene matches. The length of the CDR3 is 14 residues. CDR3 amino acids: CSVGGQGARTEAFF. The CDR3 DNA sequence: TGCAGCGTGGGGGGACAGGGGGCGAGGACTGAAGCTTTCTTT. The full variable domain, completed using reference TRBV29-1 and TRBJ1-1, is SAVISQKPSRDICQRGTSLTIQCQVDSQVTMMFWYRQQPGQSLTLIATANQGSEATYESGFVIDKFPISRPNLTFSTLTVSNMSPEDSSIYLCSVGGQGARTEAFFGQGTRLTVV.

This chain uses TRBV7-3 with TRBJ2-1; TRBD2 might be the D (6 bases). The CDR3 contains 13 residues. Germline CDR1 is SGHTA and CDR2 is FQGTGA. The V gene lost 1 base and the J gene lost 9 bases, with 10 bases spanning the gap. The DNA of the CDR3 is TGTGCCAGCAGCTTAAGGGGGGATGCTGAGCAGTTCTTC. Protein sequence: CASSLRGDAEQFF.

V usage is TRBV5-4 and J usage is TRBJ1-1; the match to TRBD1 covers 7 bases. The germline gives CDR1 SGHNT, CDR2 YYREEE (reference sequence). Trimming at V came to 3 bases and at J to 3 bases, leaving 2 bases not matched to a gene. This CDR3 is 13 amino acids long. Here the CDR3 DNA reads TGTGCCAGCAGCTGCGACAGGGACACTGAAGCTTTCTTT. Protein product: CASSCDRDTEAFF.

This chain uses TRBV12-5 with TRBJ2-7, with D possibly TRBD2 on 5 matching bases. This CDR3 contains 12 residues. Germline V gene data show CDR1 as LGHNT and CDR2 as FRNRAP. With 5 bases removed from V and 2 bases from J, the gap between germline ends came to 7 bases. This CDR3 reads CASGPGAYEQYF. In DNA form, the CDR3 reads TGTGCTAGTGGTCCCGGGGCCTACGAGCAGTACTTC.

The V call is TRBV4-1, the J call TRBJ2-7; 9 positions agree with TRBD1. CDR3 length: 14 residues. The germline CDR1 and CDR2 sequences are MGHRA and YSYEKL. V gave up 5 bases and J gave up 5 bases; unmatched junction bases: 7. The CDR3 DNA follows: TGCGCCAGCAGCTACCGAAGGACAGGGGACGAGCAGTACTTC. Its protein is CASSYRRTGDEQYF.

This clone turned up a few times. The V call is TRBV6-1, the J call TRBJ1-3; 9 bases align to TRBD1. V dropped 6 bases and J dropped 4; count of bases not matched to a gene: 7. Per germline, CDR1 MNHNS and CDR2 SASEGT. The CDR3 runs to 15 residues. This CDR3 reads CASRQQGARGNTIYF. For the CDR3, the DNA is TGTGCCAGCAGGCAACAGGGGGCAAGGGGAAACACCATATATTTT.

The chain is built from TRBV5-1 and TRBJ2-1; TRBD2 agrees at 10 bases. J was trimmed by 7 bases and V by 0 bases; bases with no gene match: 13. Germline-derived CDR1 and CDR2 are SGHRS and YFSETQ. CDR3 length equals 18 residues. The CDR3: CASSLVRSGGAFDNEQFF. In DNA form, the CDR3 reads TGCGCCAGCAGCTTGGTGAGGAGCGGGGGGGCATTTGATAATGAGCAGTTCTTC.

Turning to this clone: The CDR3 does not close with the conserved phenylalanine or tryptophan, likely indicating a read error. The chain is built from TRBV5-4 and TRBJ1-2; 9 nucleotides match TRBD1. This CDR3 is built from 14 residues. Germline CDR1 is SGHNT and CDR2 is YYREEE (reference sequence). V was pared by 4 bases and J by 5 bases, with 6 bases of the junction left unmatched. The CDR3 DNA reads as TGTGCCAGCAGCGAATTAGGACAGGGGTATGGCTACACCCTC. Translated, it gives CASSELGQGYGYTL.

This chain links TRBV20-1 with TRBJ2-3; the D is unclear. Germline V gene data show CDR1 as DFQATT and CDR2 as SNEGSKA (reference sequence). This CDR3 is 11 amino acids long. V lost 0 bases and J lost 9, with 7 bases in between. In DNA form, the CDR3 reads TGCAGTGCTAGAGACCCACGGACGCAGTATTTT. Residues: CSARDPRTQYF.

The chain carries TRBV11-2 and TRBJ2-3, with 9 bases fitting TRBD2. The CDR3 length is 15 residues. Looked up from germline, CDR1 is SGHAT and CDR2 is FQNNGV. The V gene end was trimmed by 0 bases and the J gene end by 11 bases; junction bases not matched to a gene: 9. CDR3 bases: TGTGCCAGCAGCTTAGAAGGTACGGCTAGCGGGGTGCAGTATTTT. Residues: CASSLEGTASGVQYF. The whole variable domain, filled in from reference TRBV11-2 and TRBJ2-3, reads EAGVAQSPRYKIIEKRQSVAFWCNPISGHATLYWYQQILGQGPKLLIQFQNNGVVDDSQLPKDRFSAERLKGVDSTLKIQPAKLEDSAVYLCASSLEGTASGVQYFGPGTRLTVL.

This sequence joins TRBV4-2 and TRBJ1-1; D gene unclear. Germline values: CDR1 LGHNA, CDR2 YNFKEQ. The CDR3 spans 13 residues. The germline V and J ends were trimmed by 6 bases and 1 base, with 9 bases remaining between them. The CDR3 nucleotides are TGTGCCAGCAGTTCCGGTTGGAACACTGAAGCTTTCTTT. Amino acids: CASSSGWNTEAFF.

CDR3 in amino acids: CASSPRAQGPTGELFF. The DNA of the CDR3 is TGTGCCAGCTCACCACGCGCTCAGGGGCCCACCGGGGAGCTGTTTTTT. V is TRBV18 and J is TRBJ2-2; D possibly corresponds to TRBD1 (6 bases). The germline V and J ends were trimmed by 1 base and 4 bases, with 13 bases remaining between them. In germline, CDR1 is KGHSH, CDR2 LQKENI. This CDR3 has 16 amino acids.

The chain couples TRBV7-9 to TRBJ2-1; D not certain. The CDR3 extends over 14 amino acids. Germline lookup yields CDR1 SEHNR and CDR2 FQNEAQ (reference sequence). Trimming stripped 5 bases from V and 9 bases from J, with 17 bases between. CDR3 loop: CASSPKPLESEQFF. CDR3 sequence (DNA): TGTGCCAGCAGCCCTAAACCCCTAGAGTCTGAGCAGTTCTTC.

There are a few counts of this clone. The J gene is TRBJ1-2, the V gene TRBV27; maybe TRBD1 (5 bases). The CDR3 is made up of 14 amino acids. CDR1 MNHEY and CDR2 SMNVEV come from the germline V gene (reference sequence). V was cut by 1 base and J by 4 bases, with 10 bases left in between. The CDR3 loop reads CASSLWGGPYGYTF. As DNA, the CDR3 is TGTGCCAGCAGTTTATGGGGCGGACCCTATGGCTACACCTTC.

The chain combines TRBV19 with TRBJ1-3, with D perhaps matching TRBD1 (5 bases). V lost 5 bases and J lost 3, with 11 bases in between. Per germline, CDR1 LNHDA and CDR2 SQIVND (reference sequence). The CDR3 contains 14 residues. The CDR3 sequence is CASSLQGLGNTIYF. DNA for the CDR3: TGTGCCAGTAGTCTTCAGGGACTTGGAAACACCATATATTTT.

V gene TRBV6-1 combines with J gene TRBJ2-5; possibly TRBD2 for D (6 bases). The end of the DNA fits TRBJ2-7 better, so the J call may be wrong. The V gene's germline CDR1 is MNHNS and CDR2 SASEGT. The CDR3 length is 15 residues. For the CDR3, the DNA is TGTGCCAGCAGTCGGACGGGGGTTAGATCCTACGAGCAGTACTTC. Residues: CASSRTGVRSYEQYF.

The chain has TRBV2 and TRBJ1-5; D remains unclear. The CDR3 sequence is 14 residues long. The V end was cut by 6 bases, the J end by 1 base, with 10 bases between. Germline loops: CDR1 SNHLY, CDR2 FYNNEI. Here the CDR3 reads CASSRESSNQPQHF. DNA of the CDR3: TGTGCCAGCAGCCGAGAGTCCAGCAATCAGCCCCAGCATTTT.

The J gene is TRBJ1-6, the V gene TRBV19, with no clear D. CDR1 and CDR2 (germline): LNHDA, SQIVND (reference sequence). This CDR3 is 13 amino acids long. The V end lost 10 bases, the J end lost 3 bases, and 10 bases lay between the germline ends. CDR3 loop: CATHRDYNSPLHF. CDR3 sequence (DNA): TGTGCCACTCACCGGGACTATAATTCACCCCTCCACTTT. The variable domain in full, completed from reference TRBV19 and TRBJ1-6, reads DGGITQSPKYLFRKEGQNVTLSCEQNLNHDAMYWYRQDPGQGLRLIYYSQIVNDFQKGDIAEGYSVSREKKESFPLTVTSAQKNPTAFYLCATHRDYNSPLHFGNGTRLTVT.

The V call is TRBV2, the J call TRBJ1-2, with 7 bases matching TRBD1. This CDR3 region has 14 residues. From germline, CDR1 is SNHLY and CDR2 FYNNEI. V lost 7 bases, J lost 8 bases, and 13 bases stayed unmatched. The chain's CDR3 is CASTQRQGEWGYTF. The CDR3 DNA sequence: TGTGCCAGCACACAAAGACAGGGAGAGTGGGGCTACACCTTC. Full variable domain (rest looked up from reference TRBV2 and TRBJ1-2): EPEVTQTPSHQVTQMGQEVILRCVPISNHLYFYWYRQILGQKVEFLVSFYNNEISEKSEIFDDQFSVERPDGSNFTLKIRSTKLEDSAMYFCASTQRQGEWGYTFGSGTRLTVV.

CDR3 amino acids: CASIERGEKEQFF. CDR3 bases: TGTGCCAGCATAGAACGGGGGGAAAAAGAGCAGTTCTTC. The chain uses TRBV7-9 and TRBJ2-1, with TRBD2 identical over 7 bases. This CDR3 comprises 13 residues. From germline, CDR1 is SEHNR and CDR2 FQNEAQ (reference sequence). Losses at the gene ends were 7 bases for V and 10 bases for J; bases not matched to a gene: 10.